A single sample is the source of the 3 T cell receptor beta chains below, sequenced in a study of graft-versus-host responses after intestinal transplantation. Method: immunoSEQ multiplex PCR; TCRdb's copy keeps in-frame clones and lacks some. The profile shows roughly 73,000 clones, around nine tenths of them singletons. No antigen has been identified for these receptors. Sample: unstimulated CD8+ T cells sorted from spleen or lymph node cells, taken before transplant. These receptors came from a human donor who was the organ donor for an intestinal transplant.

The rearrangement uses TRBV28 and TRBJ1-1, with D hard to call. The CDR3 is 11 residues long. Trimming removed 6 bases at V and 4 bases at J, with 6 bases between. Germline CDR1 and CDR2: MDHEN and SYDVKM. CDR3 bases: TGTGCCAGCAGCTATCCCACTGAAGCTTTCTTT. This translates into CASSYPTEAFF.

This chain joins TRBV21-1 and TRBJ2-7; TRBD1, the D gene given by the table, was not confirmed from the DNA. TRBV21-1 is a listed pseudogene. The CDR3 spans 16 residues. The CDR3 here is CASSNALGRASYEQYF. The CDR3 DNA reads TGTGCCAGCAGCAACGCTTTGGGCAGGGCCTCCTACGAGCAGTACTTC.

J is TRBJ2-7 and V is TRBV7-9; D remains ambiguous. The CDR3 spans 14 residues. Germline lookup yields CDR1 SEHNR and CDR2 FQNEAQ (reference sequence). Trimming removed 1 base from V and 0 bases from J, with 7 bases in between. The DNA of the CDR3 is TGTGCCAGCAGCTTAGACAGACGCTCCTACGAGCAGTACTTC. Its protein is CASSLDRRSYEQYF.